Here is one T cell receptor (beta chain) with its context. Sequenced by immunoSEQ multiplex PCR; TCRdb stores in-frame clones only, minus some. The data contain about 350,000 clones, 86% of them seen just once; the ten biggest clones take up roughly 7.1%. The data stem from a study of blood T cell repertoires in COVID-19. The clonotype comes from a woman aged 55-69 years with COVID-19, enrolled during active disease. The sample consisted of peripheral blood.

The CDR3 region has the DNA TGTGCCAGCTCCCTTCAGGGTCCCGAGCAGTACTTC. Translated, it gives CASSLQGPEQYF. The chain joins TRBV18 to TRBJ2-7, with a tentative D call TRBD1 (5 bases). V lost 6 bases, J lost 6 bases, and 12 bases lay in between. The length of the CDR3 is 12 residues. In germline, CDR1 is KGHSH, CDR2 LQKENI.